Listed here are 13 T cell receptor beta chains from one sample, sequenced in a study of cytomegalovirus exposure and HLA in healthy donors. Primers included in the PCR were 60 Vbeta and 13 Jbeta primers. Some clones are missing from TCRdb's copy, which holds only in-frame ones; the method was immunoSEQ multiplex PCR. The repertoire holds 80,000 to 100,000 clones, with about 68% as singletons. The sequencing input was PBMCs. The receptors derive from a man aged 30 to 39 in good health and CMV-seropositive.

The rearrangement joins TRBV7-9 to TRBJ1-1; D remains ambiguous. The V gene's germline CDR1 is SEHNR and CDR2 FQNEAQ (reference sequence). CDR3 length: 14 amino acids. Trimming left V 2 bases short and J 0 bases short, with 7 bases between. The CDR3 loop reads CASSLRGMNTEAFF. Here the CDR3 DNA reads TGTGCCAGCAGCTTACGGGGTATGAACACTGAAGCTTTCTTT.

This rearrangement joins TRBV5-1 to TRBJ2-1; 9 bases are a match to TRBD1. This CDR3 contains 16 residues. Germline lookup yields CDR1 SGHRS and CDR2 YFSETQ. V lost 4 bases, J lost 7 bases, and 12 bases stayed unmatched. Here the CDR3 reads CASSGTGTGLLNEQFF. The CDR3 bases are TGCGCCAGCAGCGGGACCGGGACAGGGTTGTTGAATGAGCAGTTCTTC. The entire variable domain, with the rest obtained from reference TRBV5-1 and TRBJ2-1, is as follows: KAGVTQTPRYLIKTRGQQVTLSCSPISGHRSVSWYQQTPGQGLQFLFEYFSETQRNKGNFPGRFSGRQFSNSRSEMNVSTLELGDSALYLCASSGTGTGLLNEQFFGPGTRLTVL.

The J gene is TRBJ1-1, the V gene TRBV7-3; D is uncertain. The V and J ends lost 3 bases and 3 bases respectively, with 8 bases between them. This CDR3 has 13 residues. The germline V gene encodes CDR1 SGHTA and CDR2 FQGTGA. CDR3 DNA: TGTGCCAGCAGCTTCGGGGAGGACACTGAAGCTTTCTTT. It encodes CASSFGEDTEAFF.

CDR3 amino acids: CASSGDTGTEEAFF. As DNA, the CDR3 is TGTGCCAGCTCAGGGGACACAGGAACGGAGGAAGCTTTCTTT. The chain employs TRBV18 and TRBJ1-1, with D possibly being TRBD1 (6 bases). This CDR3 region has 14 residues. Trimming stripped 5 bases from V and 8 bases from J, with 18 bases between. Germline CDR1 KGHSH, CDR2 LQKENI.

The V call is TRBV9, the J call TRBJ2-1, with 12 bases matching TRBD2. V gave up 4 bases and J gave up 4 bases; unmatched junction bases: 6. The CDR3 runs to 16 residues. The germline V gene encodes CDR1 SGDLS and CDR2 YYNGEE. The CDR3 DNA follows: TGTGCCAGCAGCACTTCTGGACTAGCGGGATACAATGAGCAGTTCTTC. It codes for CASSTSGLAGYNEQFF.

V gene TRBV25-1 combines with J gene TRBJ1-1, with 9 bases identical to TRBD1. With 8 bases clipped from V and 12 bases from J, the junction kept 10 bases outside the gene matches. The length of the CDR3 is 12 residues. Germline V gives CDR1 MGHDK, CDR2 SYGVNS. The CDR3 sequence is CASATTGGGTFF. Written as DNA, the CDR3 is TGTGCCAGCGCCACGACAGGGGGAGGTACTTTCTTT.

The chain links TRBV25-1 to TRBJ1-1, with D tentatively TRBD1 (6 bases). V lost 4 bases and J lost 11, with 11 bases in between. CDR1 and CDR2 (germline): MGHDK, SYGVNS. The CDR3 contains 11 residues. The CDR3 here is CASSVQGGAFF. DNA of the CDR3: TGTGCCAGCAGTGTACAGGGCGGGGCTTTCTTT.

The genes are TRBV25-1 and TRBJ2-7; 7 nucleotides agree with TRBD1. The CDR3 runs to 16 residues. The germline V gene encodes CDR1 MGHDK and CDR2 SYGVNS. J was trimmed by 2 bases and V by 6 bases; bases with no gene match: 13. Here the CDR3 reads CASRHSQQGPTYEQYF. The CDR3 DNA reads TGTGCCAGCAGGCACTCTCAACAGGGGCCAACCTACGAGCAGTACTTC.

The chain recombines TRBV2 with TRBJ2-5, with 7 nucleotides matching TRBD1. The CDR3 sequence is 16 residues long. Germline CDR1 SNHLY, CDR2 FYNNEI. With V trimmed by 8 bases and J by 5 bases, 17 bases remained unmatched. CDR3 loop: CASWDRGGLGKETQYF. As DNA, the CDR3 is TGTGCCAGCTGGGACAGAGGAGGCCTAGGAAAGGAGACCCAGTACTTC.

The chain links TRBV2 to TRBJ2-1, with 7 nucleotides matching TRBD2. The germline CDR1 and CDR2 sequences are SNHLY and FYNNEI. The CDR3 has 15 amino acids. Trimming removed 2 bases from V and 6 bases from J; junction bases left unmatched: 7. The CDR3 loop is CASSESGTDFNEQFF. CDR3 nucleotide sequence: TGTGCCAGCAGTGAAAGCGGGACGGACTTCAATGAGCAGTTCTTC.

The V and J genes are TRBV2 and TRBJ1-4; 10 positions match TRBD1. Unmatched junction bases numbered 5, after V lost 6 bases and J lost 10 bases. CDR1 and CDR2 from the germline V gene are SNHLY and FYNNEI. The CDR3 consists of 13 residues. CDR3 DNA: TGTGCCAGCAGGGGGACAGGGGCGGGAAAACTGTTTTTT. It translates to CASRGTGAGKLFF.

The chain employs TRBV27 and TRBJ2-7; weak D call: TRBD2 (6 bases). Germline CDR1 and CDR2: MNHEY and SMNVEV (reference sequence). V dropped 4 bases and J dropped 7 bases, with 20 bases sitting between them. The CDR3 runs 15 residues. The CDR3 region is CASSSHPRDLGEQYF. The CDR3 DNA is TGTGCCAGCAGTTCCCACCCTAGGGACTTGGGGGAGCAGTACTTC.

The V gene is TRBV27, the J gene TRBJ1-2; tentative D call: TRBD1 (5 bases). Germline V gene data show CDR1 as MNHEY and CDR2 as SMNVEV (reference sequence). This CDR3 comprises 12 residues. Trimming removed 8 bases from V and 2 bases from J, with 9 bases in between. The CDR3 DNA reads as TGTGCCAGCTCGCGGGGCAACTATGGCTACACCTTC. This codes for CASSRGNYGYTF.